This TCR beta chain was sequenced for a study of shared clonotypes between healthy human individuals. V trimming: 6 bases; J trimming: 7 bases; junction bases outside the gene matches: 11. This CDR3 is built from 16 residues. Germline V gene lookup returns CDR1 MNHEY and CDR2 SMNVEV (reference sequence). Sequenced by immunoSEQ multiplex PCR; TCRdb stores in-frame clones only, minus some. The sample comprises some 2,400,000 clones, nearly 97% of which are singletons, and 0.1% to 0.15% rests with the top ten. Material: naive CD4+ T cells sorted from blood. Subset specified: CD45RA+ positively selected. The sequence was collected from a man aged 18 to 35 in good health. The chain is built from TRBV27 and TRBJ2-2; 10 nucleotides align to TRBD2. As DNA, the CDR3 is TGTGCCAGCAGCCCCCAGGGAGCGGGAGGGATCGGGGAGCTGTTTTTT. The encoded protein is CASSPQGAGGIGELFF.